Each of the 18 T cell receptor beta chains below was sequenced from the same sample in a study of OX40 agonist ivuxolimab in advanced cancers. Clones were read by immunoSEQ multiplex PCR, and TCRdb kept only the in-frame ones, dropping some. Altogether tens of thousands of clones are present, about four fifths being singletons, with the ten largest covering under 30%. The sample was CD4+ or CD8+ T cells sorted from blood, taken in a trial of the OX40 agonist ivuxolimab. These receptors came from an adult with an advanced solid tumor such as melanoma, head and neck, liver or kidney cancer.

The chain couples TRBV6-6 to TRBJ1-4; D gene ambiguous. The V gene's germline CDR1 is MNHNY and CDR2 SVGAGI (reference sequence). The CDR3 is made up of 14 amino acids. V was clipped by 0 bases and J by 7 bases, with 9 bases between them. The CDR3 spells CASSYSPRGEKLFF. The DNA of the CDR3 is TGTGCCAGCAGTTACTCTCCCAGAGGTGAAAAACTGTTTTTT.

This clone was seen only once. V is TRBV7-6 and J is TRBJ1-5; D gene ambiguous. V shed 5 bases and J shed 3 bases, with 11 bases lying between them. The CDR3 spans 14 residues. Germline V gives CDR1 SGHVS, CDR2 FNYEAQ. The CDR3 loop reads CASSVTADNQPQHF. CDR3 DNA sequence: TGTGCCAGCAGCGTAACAGCTGACAATCAGCCCCAGCATTTT.

The gene calls are TRBV19 and TRBJ1-1; 7 bases line up with TRBD1. The length of the CDR3 is 15 residues. Looked up from germline, CDR1 is LNHDA and CDR2 is SQIVND (reference sequence). With V trimmed by 6 bases and J by 0 bases, 7 bases remained unmatched. The CDR3 here is CASRPGQRLNTEAFF. The DNA of the CDR3 is TGTGCCAGTAGACCGGGACAGCGGCTGAACACTGAAGCTTTCTTT.

This sequence joins TRBV28 and TRBJ2-3, with 12 bases aligning to TRBD2. Germline V gene lookup returns CDR1 MDHEN and CDR2 SYDVKM. Germline trimming cut 1 base from V and 3 bases from J; bases unmatched to any gene: 5. The CDR3 has 17 residues. CDR3 bases: TGTGCCAGCAGTTTATTACTAGCGGGGGGCATGACAGATACGCAGTATTTT. This translates into CASSLLLAGGMTDTQYF.

This chain links TRBV6-5 with TRBJ2-1, with a possible D match to TRBD2 (5 bases). V lost 6 bases to trimming and J lost 9 bases, with 9 bases between them. CDR1 and CDR2 from the germline V gene are MNHEY and SVGAGI. The CDR3 runs to 11 residues. The CDR3 reads CASSRGLEQFF. CDR3 in DNA: TGTGCCAGCAGCCGAGGACTTGAGCAGTTCTTC.

The V call is TRBV7-2, the J call TRBJ1-2; D is possibly TRBD1 (5 bases). Germline-derived CDR1 and CDR2 are SGHTA and FQGNSA. Trimming pared 3 bases from V and 6 bases from J, leaving 11 bases between. The length of the CDR3 is 13 residues. The CDR3 DNA is TGTGCCAGCAGCTTGAGGGGATGGGATGGCTACACCTTC. It encodes CASSLRGWDGYTF.

The chain couples TRBV5-5 to TRBJ1-3; possibly TRBD1 for D (6 bases). CDR3 length: 16 residues. Germline CDR1 and CDR2: SGHKS and YYEKEE (reference sequence). V was pared by 4 bases and J by 0 bases, with 14 bases between. The CDR3 nucleotides read TGTGCCAGCAGCCCCAGGGGCGGGAGCTCTGGAAACACCATATATTTT. This translates into CASSPRGGSSGNTIYF. The variable domain in full, with the rest retrieved from reference TRBV5-5 and TRBJ1-3, is DAGVTQSPTHLIKTRGQQVTLRCSPISGHKSVSWYQQVLGQGPQFIFQYYEKEERGRGNFPDRFSARQFPNYSSELNVNALLLGDSALYLCASSPRGGSSGNTIYFGEGSWLTVV.

This clone was observed a few times. The rearrangement links TRBV6-5 to TRBJ2-1; D possibly corresponds to TRBD2 (5 bases). The CDR3 sequence is 14 residues long. V gave up 5 bases and J gave up 0 bases, with 8 bases separating them. Per the germline V gene, CDR1 is MNHEY and CDR2 is SVGAGI. CDR3 sequence: CASSRTASYNEQFF. CDR3 DNA sequence: TGTGCCAGCAGTCGGACTGCCTCCTACAATGAGCAGTTCTTC.

This clone was detected ten times or more. This chain links TRBV11-2 with TRBJ2-7, with 9 bases lining up with TRBD1. Trimming took 4 bases from V and 2 from J; bases not matched to a gene: 6. The CDR3 is 15 residues long. The V gene's germline CDR1 is SGHAT and CDR2 FQNNGV. Here the CDR3 DNA reads TGTGCCAGCAGCTCAGACTACAGGGGGCCCTACGAGCAGTACTTC. Its translation is CASSSDYRGPYEQYF. The full variable domain, with the rest looked up from reference TRBV11-2 and TRBJ2-7, is EAGVAQSPRYKIIEKRQSVAFWCNPISGHATLYWYQQILGQGPKLLIQFQNNGVVDDSQLPKDRFSAERLKGVDSTLKIQPAKLEDSAVYLCASSSDYRGPYEQYFGPGTRLTVT.

The chain joins TRBV7-8 to TRBJ2-5; TRBD2 matches at 9 bases. CDR3 length: 19 residues. The ends lost 4 bases at V and 4 bases at J; junction bases unmatched: 19. From germline, CDR1 is SGHVS and CDR2 FQNEAQ. The CDR3 is CASSSLKRGGGAGGETQYF. The DNA of the CDR3 is TGTGCCAGCAGCTCCCTCAAGCGTGGCGGGGGGGCTGGAGGAGAGACCCAGTACTTC. Together with reference TRBV7-8 and TRBJ2-5, the CDR3 gives the full variable domain: GAGVSQSPRYKVAKRGQDVALRCDPISGHVSLFWYQQALGQGPEFLTYFQNEAQLDKSGLPSDRFFAERPEGSVSTLKIQRTQQEDSAVYLCASSSLKRGGGAGGETQYFGPGTRLLVL.

The J gene is TRBJ1-2, the V gene TRBV2; possibly TRBD1 for D (5 bases). This CDR3 is built from 12 residues. Germline CDR1 reads SNHLY; CDR2 reads FYNNEI. V lost 3 bases, J lost 4 bases, and 6 bases lay in between. Here the CDR3 DNA reads TGTGCCAGCAGTGAGAGGGGCTATGGCTACACCTTC. This gives the protein CASSERGYGYTF.

The genes are TRBV2 and TRBJ2-2; 10 nucleotides agree with TRBD1. The trim removed 4 bases at V and 4 bases at J, leaving 3 bases unmatched. Germline values: CDR1 SNHLY, CDR2 FYNNEI. The CDR3 is made up of 15 amino acids. CDR3 nucleotide sequence: TGTGCCAGCAGTGGACAGGGGGCAATCACCGGGGAGCTGTTTTTT. Its protein is CASSGQGAITGELFF.

The chain uses TRBV10-2 and TRBJ2-4, with 10 bases lining up with TRBD1. The J segment lost 8 bases and the V segment lost 6 bases, leaving 7 bases of the junction unmatched. CDR1 and CDR2 (germline): WSHSY, SAAADI. This CDR3 comprises 14 residues. This chain's CDR3 is CASRTRDRGHIQYF. CDR3 coding DNA: TGCGCCAGCAGAACCCGGGACAGGGGTCACATTCAGTACTTC.

V and J are TRBV7-6 and TRBJ2-1; 10 bases line up with TRBD1. From germline, CDR1 is SGHVS and CDR2 FNYEAQ. CDR3 length equals 14 residues. The junction had 3 bases not matched to a gene; V was cut back by 4 bases and J by 6 bases. The CDR3 loop is CASSSDRGFNEQFF. For the CDR3, the DNA is TGTGCCAGCAGCTCGGACAGGGGGTTCAATGAGCAGTTCTTC.

The V call is TRBV7-2, the J call TRBJ1-5; tentatively, D is TRBD1 (6 bases). Germline CDR1 SGHTA, CDR2 FQGNSA. Trimming left V 5 bases short and J 2 bases short, with 19 bases between. This CDR3 is built from 17 residues. The CDR3 region has the DNA TGTGCCAGCAGCCCCCGAGGCTGGGGGCAAGGCAATCAGCCCCAGCATTTT. Protein product: CASSPRGWGQGNQPQHF.

The chain is built from TRBV29-1 and TRBJ1-2; possible D gene TRBD1, 6 bases. Trimming removed 4 bases at V and 6 bases at J, with 12 bases between. CDR3 length: 12 amino acids. Germline assignment: CDR1 SQVTM and CDR2 ANQGSEA. CDR3 DNA: TGCAGCGTTGTCTTGGGGGGCGATGGCTACACCTTC. Its translation is CSVVLGGDGYTF.

This chain links TRBV30 with TRBJ2-5; D call uncertain. The CDR3 extends over 13 amino acids. V was clipped by 4 bases and J by 2 bases, with 11 bases between them. CDR1 is GTSNPN and CDR2 is SVGIG in the germline V gene (reference sequence). This CDR3 reads CAWNPTVQETQYF. The CDR3 DNA follows: TGTGCCTGGAACCCGACGGTTCAAGAGACCCAGTACTTC.

Turning to this clone: Other DNA sequences in this specimen translate into the identical CDR3. V is TRBV12-5 and J is TRBJ1-1, with TRBD1 matching 7 bases. This CDR3 comprises 12 residues. V trimming: 6 bases; J trimming: 8 bases; junction bases outside the gene matches: 6. Per germline, CDR1 LGHNT and CDR2 FRNRAP. In DNA, the CDR3 is TGTGCTAGTGGGGAGCAGGGGGGAGAAGCTTTCTTT. This sequence encodes CASGEQGGEAFF.